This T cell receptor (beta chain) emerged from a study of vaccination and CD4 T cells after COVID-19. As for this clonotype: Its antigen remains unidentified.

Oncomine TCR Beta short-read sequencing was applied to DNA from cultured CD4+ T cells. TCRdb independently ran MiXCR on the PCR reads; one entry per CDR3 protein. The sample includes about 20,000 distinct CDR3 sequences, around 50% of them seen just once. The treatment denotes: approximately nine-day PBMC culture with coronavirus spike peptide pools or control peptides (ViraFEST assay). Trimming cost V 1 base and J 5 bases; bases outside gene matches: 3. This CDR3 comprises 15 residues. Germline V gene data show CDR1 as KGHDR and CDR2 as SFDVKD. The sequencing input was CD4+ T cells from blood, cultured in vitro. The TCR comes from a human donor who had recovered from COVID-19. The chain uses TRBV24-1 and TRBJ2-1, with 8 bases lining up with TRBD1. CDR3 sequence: CATSDFGQGHNEQFF. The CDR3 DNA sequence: TGTGCCACCAGTGATTTTGGACAGGGCCACAATGAGCAGTTCTTC.